This T cell receptor (beta chain) is from a study of blood T cell repertoires in COVID-19 (dated by TCRdb to 2020 to 2021). In the study overall: The collaborator samples originated in the United States, Italy and Spain and spanned the acute and convalescent phases of COVID-19. The material from the prospective study consisted of cDNA or gDNA derived from T cells, B-cell-depleted T cells, or PBMCs. Deeply sampled blood TCRbeta repertoires from subjects exposed to, actively infected with, or recovered from COVID-19 were included in the dataset. The repertoires were released in a freely available public database meant as a resource for research on the immune response to SARS-CoV-2. Samples were obtained from the ongoing ImmuneRACE study (first 160 participants) and from about 1,300 subjects provided by 6 global collaborators. Nearly every sample came with metadata listing a de-identified subject ID, COVID-19 status, age in years and sex. Where available, HLA class I and class II types were taken from metadata supplied by the sample provider and were not determined by assay-based typing.

Trimming removed 5 bases from V and 12 bases from J; the gene matches leave 6 bases unexplained. From the germline V gene, CDR1 is SGHAT and CDR2 is FQNNGV. The CDR3 starts with the cysteine, ends with the phenylalanine, and has 13 residues. Just the 39-base CDR3 DNA is kept, in frame starting at base 1. TCRbeta CDR3 regions were amplified from genomic DNA using the immunoSEQ Assay, a bias-controlled multiplex PCR. As for the authors' bioinformatics: The number of nucleated cells in each sample was estimated from the amplification of reference gene primers within the assay. Sequence reads were collapsed and filtered to measure the absolute abundance of every unique TCRbeta CDR3 rearrangement. Productive Simpson clonality was computed per sample as the square root of Simpson's diversity index over productive rearrangements. TCRdb stores this immuneACCESS table with in-frame sequences only. Part of the clones is absent; in the studies checked, under half of the shortfall reflects unresolved V genes, and no reason is known for the rest. V and J calls and clone size are copied from that table; D and trimming were computed from the DNA. The sample has approximately 300,000 clones on record, around 90% of them singletons. Approximately 5% of the sample comes from the top ten.

A note on this clone: Its antigen target is currently unknown. Nothing much larger sits one base from this clone, and base qualities are not available.

Summary of the overall study and its limitations: The quantity of clinical and demographic metadata differed by source and by participant and was supplied without curation.

Enrolling through a virtual design, the prospective study's participants ranged in age from about 18 to 89 years and lived across 24 United States geographic areas. In the prospective study, cohorts were assigned on the basis of participant-reported clinical history obtained from a screening survey and a study questionnaire. ImmuneRACE Cohort 3 recovered participants were defined by two consecutive negative NP/OP PCR tests, healthcare professional clearance, or symptom resolution. Each participant in the prospective study had whole blood, serum and a nasopharyngeal or oropharyngeal swab collected by mobile phlebotomists. Participants in the prospective study had the option to provide additional blood draws and questionnaires over a roughly 2-month period. Before DNA extraction, blood samples from the prospective study were shipped at room temperature or frozen.

The sequencing sample was made of PBMCs or T cells enriched from blood (not recorded which). This sequence was found in a man between 60 and 75 years old who had recovered from COVID-19. The rearrangement combines TRBV11-2 with TRBJ2-1; TRBD2 agrees with 11 junctional bases. CDR3 region: CASSPYLAGGQFF. The sequence in DNA is TGTGCCAGCAGCCCATACCTAGCGGGAGGGCAGTTCTTC. The full variable domain, completed from the reference TRBV11-2 and TRBJ2-1 proteins outside the CDR3, reads EAGVAQSPRYKIIEKRQSVAFWCNPISGHATLYWYQQILGQGPKLLIQFQNNGVVDDSQLPKDRFSAERLKGVDSTLKIQPAKLEDSAVYLCASSPYLAGGQFFGPGTRLTVL.